This TCR beta chain was retrieved from a study of Ad26.COV2.S vaccination and SARS-CoV-2 variants. Across the study: Into the muscle, Ad26.COV2.S was dosed once or twice, 56 days apart.

The treatment is: some 19 received Ad26.COV2.S at low or high dose, single or two shots; roughly five received placebo; per-sample allocation not given. Vaccine and placebo recipients were sampled on day 63 after the first injection. Whoever gave the sample was an adult aged 18-55 years in Boston. Participants' vaccine, an Ad26 vector, delivered Wuhan-strain SARS-CoV-2 spike. This clone was picked up one time. Its matching antigen is unknown. Repertoires were generated with immunoSEQ multiplex PCR, while TCRdb's copy carries only in-frame clones and drops some. The sample lists some 330,000 clones; about 90% were seen once. Germline loops: CDR1 LNHNV, CDR2 YYDKDF (reference sequence). Trimming shortened V by 0 bases and J by 4 bases, and 15 bases separated the two germline ends. The CDR3 runs to 16 residues. Findings and caveats of the study: The breadth of spike-specific CD8+ and CD4+ T cell responses after vaccination was reportedly substantial.

This specimen was peripheral blood, taken in a trial of Ad26.COV2.S vaccine versus placebo. The chain is built from TRBV15 and TRBJ1-2; D is uncertain. The clonotype originates from a person between 18 and 65 years old who received the Ad26.COV2.S COVID-19 vaccine or a placebo. The CDR3 DNA reads TGTGCCACCAGCAGAGATACGGGGAGGCAGCTCTATGGCTACACCTTC. Its translation: CATSRDTGRQLYGYTF.